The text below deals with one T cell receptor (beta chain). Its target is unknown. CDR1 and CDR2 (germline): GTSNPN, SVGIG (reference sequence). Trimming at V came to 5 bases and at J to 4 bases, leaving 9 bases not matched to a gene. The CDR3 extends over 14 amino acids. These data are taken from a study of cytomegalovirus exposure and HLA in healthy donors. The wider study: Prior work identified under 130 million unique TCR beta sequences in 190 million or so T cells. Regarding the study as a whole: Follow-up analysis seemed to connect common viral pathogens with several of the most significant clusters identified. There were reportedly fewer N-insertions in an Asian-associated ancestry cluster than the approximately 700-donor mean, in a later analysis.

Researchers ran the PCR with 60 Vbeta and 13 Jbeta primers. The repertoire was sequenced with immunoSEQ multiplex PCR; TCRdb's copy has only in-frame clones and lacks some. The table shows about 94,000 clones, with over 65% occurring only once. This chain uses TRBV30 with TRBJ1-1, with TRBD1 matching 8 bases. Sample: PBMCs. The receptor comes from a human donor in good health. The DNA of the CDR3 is TGTGCCTGGGACCCGGGACAGGTGTCCACTGAAGCTTTCTTT. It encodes CAWDPGQVSTEAFF.